The 27 T cell receptor beta chains presented below share a single source sample, sequenced in a study of T cell repertoires in cytomegalovirus infection. These receptors have no identified antigens. TCRdb fed the reads into MiXCR, producing one record per CDR3 protein. The table has roughly 990,000 distinct CDR3 sequences, roughly 31% seen once. The sequencing here drew on cultured CD8+ T cells from PBMCs, taken from culture after CMV antigen stimulation. The receptors come from a human donor in good health (CMV status not recorded). Some clones in this sample may be carry-over from other donors' samples.

This clonotype was seen at least ten times. The V gene is TRBV7-6, the J gene TRBJ1-2, with a possible D match to TRBD1 (6 bases). Trimming removed 5 bases at V and 2 bases at J, with 12 bases between. Germline CDR1 is SGHVS and CDR2 is FNYEAQ. The CDR3 spans 14 residues. The DNA for the CDR3 is TGTGCCAGCAGCCCTAGGGGGGCGAACTATGGCTACACCTTC. It encodes CASSPRGANYGYTF.

The rearrangement uses TRBV19 and TRBJ2-3, with D perhaps TRBD2 (6 bases). The CDR3 sequence is 14 residues long. Trimming cost V 2 bases and J 7 bases, with 13 bases left between them. In germline, CDR1 is LNHDA, CDR2 SQIVND (reference sequence). CDR3 region: CASSIWGVPNTQYF. The CDR3 bases are TGTGCCAGTAGTATATGGGGGGTCCCGAATACGCAGTATTTT.

V usage is TRBV29-1 and J usage is TRBJ1-4, with 8 nucleotides matching TRBD1. Germline V CDR1 and CDR2: SQVTM, ANQGSEA. Trimming removed 7 bases from V and 0 bases from J; junction bases left unmatched: 4. The CDR3 contains 14 residues. The CDR3: CSAQGATTNEKLFF. The DNA of the CDR3 is TGCAGCGCCCAGGGGGCTACAACTAATGAAAAACTGTTTTTT. Drawing the rest from reference TRBV29-1 and TRBJ1-4, the complete variable domain is SAVISQKPSRDICQRGTSLTIQCQVDSQVTMMFWYRQQPGQSLTLIATANQGSEATYESGFVIDKFPISRPNLTFSTLTVSNMSPEDSSIYLCSAQGATTNEKLFFGSGTQLSVL.

This clonotype was seen a few times. The CDR3 protein is CASSYSRGYNSPLHF. The CDR3 DNA follows: TGTGCCAGCAGTTACTCGCGGGGATATAATTCACCCCTCCACTTT. This chain links TRBV6-2 or TRBV6-3 with TRBJ1-6; D ambiguous. Germline V lookup: CDR1 MNHEY, CDR2 SVGEGT. Trimming removed 0 bases at V and 4 bases at J, with 7 bases between. The CDR3 is 15 amino acids.

The chain recombines TRBV24-1 with TRBJ2-2; the D is unclear. Germline V gene data show CDR1 as KGHDR and CDR2 as SFDVKD. With 1 base removed from V and 7 bases from J, the gap between germline ends came to 3 bases. This CDR3 is 12 amino acids long. The chain's CDR3 is CATSDFSGELFF. As DNA, the CDR3 is TGTGCCACCAGTGATTTCAGCGGGGAGCTGTTTTTT.

This clonotype was seen ten or more times. This chain connects TRBV12-3 or TRBV12-4 to TRBJ2-3; D may be TRBD2 (5 bases). The CDR3 covers 17 residues. The V and J ends lost 3 bases and 2 bases respectively, with 18 bases between them. This CDR3 is CASSFRDATWHTDTQYF. CDR3 nucleotide sequence: TGTGCCAGCAGTTTTCGGGATGCAACCTGGCACACAGATACGCAGTATTTT.

A remark on this clonotype: One junction end disagrees with the germline gene, perhaps due to a read error. The chain links TRBV6-2 or TRBV6-3 to TRBJ2-1, with 7 positions matching TRBD1. Germline CDR1 MNHEY, CDR2 SVGEGT. This CDR3 contains 14 residues. CDR3 loop: CVSSYLTGWDEQFF. The CDR3 DNA follows: TGTGTCAGCAGTTACCTGACAGGGTGGGATGAGCAGTTCTTC.

This clonotype has a handful of counts. The rearrangement joins TRBV25-1 to TRBJ2-7; D gene ambiguous. Trimming removed 4 bases at V and 3 bases at J, with 16 bases between. Per the germline V gene, CDR1 is MGHDK and CDR2 is SYGVNS. The CDR3 is 15 residues long. The CDR3 DNA follows: TGTGCCAGCAGTGCCCTATCAGGATACGACTACGAGCAGTACTTC. Protein sequence: CASSALSGYDYEQYF.

V gene TRBV13 combines with J gene TRBJ1-3; D unclear. Germline loops: CDR1 PRHDT, CDR2 FYEKMQ (reference sequence). This CDR3 is built from 14 residues. V lost 10 bases and J lost 0, with 13 bases in between. The CDR3 sequence: CATSEGSSGNTIYF. CDR3 nucleotide sequence: TGTGCCACCTCAGAAGGTTCCTCTGGAAACACCATATATTTT.

For this clonotype: A read error may account for a junction end that differs from germline. V and J are TRBV3-1 and TRBJ2-7, with TRBD2 matching over 9 bases. CDR3 length: 15 amino acids. CDR1 is LGHDT and CDR2 is YNNKEL in the germline V gene (reference sequence). Written as DNA, the CDR3 is TGTGCCAACAGCCAAGGACTAGCGAGCTCCTACGAGCAGTACTTC. Amino acids: CANSQGLASSYEQYF.

V usage is TRBV15 and J usage is TRBJ1-6, with D unresolved. Trimming removed 1 base at V and 5 bases at J, with 6 bases between. Germline assignment: CDR1 LNHNV and CDR2 YYDKDF (reference sequence). The CDR3 runs 14 residues. In nucleotides, the CDR3 is TGTGCCACCAGCAGAGGCGGCGATAATTCACCCCTCCACTTT. Its protein is CATSRGGDNSPLHF.

This clonotype was detected a few times. Germline and junction disagree at one end, which may indicate a read error. The J gene is TRBJ2-7, the V gene TRBV7-6; D might be TRBD1 (5 bases). Germline V gene sequence: CDR1 SGHVS, CDR2 FNYEAQ. This CDR3 is 14 amino acids long. CDR3 in amino acids: CASSRTTKDTGTNF. In DNA form, the CDR3 reads TGTGCCAGCAGCCGAACAACTAAGGACACTGGTACCAACTTC.

The chain carries TRBV9 and TRBJ2-1, with TRBD2 identical over 7 bases. Unmatched junction bases numbered 4, after V lost 0 bases and J lost 4 bases. This CDR3 is 15 amino acids long. The germline CDR1 and CDR2 sequences are SGDLS and YYNGEE. CDR3 sequence reads: CASSVGGLLYNEQFF. CDR3 bases: TGTGCCAGCAGCGTAGGGGGACTACTATACAATGAGCAGTTCTTC.

This clonotype appeared a few times. This sequence joins TRBV11-2 and TRBJ1-5; D is possibly TRBD1 (5 bases). There are 13 residues in the CDR3. CDR1 is SGHAT and CDR2 is FQNNGV in the germline V gene. V dropped 5 bases and J dropped 6 bases, with 11 bases sitting between them. CDR3 sequence reads: CASSEGTAQPQHF. Written as DNA, the CDR3 is TGTGCCAGCAGCGAGGGGACGGCTCAGCCCCAGCATTTT. The full variable domain, its missing parts supplied by reference TRBV11-2 and TRBJ1-5, is EAGVAQSPRYKIIEKRQSVAFWCNPISGHATLYWYQQILGQGPKLLIQFQNNGVVDDSQLPKDRFSAERLKGVDSTLKIQPAKLEDSAVYLCASSEGTAQPQHFGDGTRLSIL.

This clonotype occurred many times. The chain couples TRBV7-9 to TRBJ2-3, with D perhaps TRBD1 (6 bases). CDR1 is SEHNR and CDR2 is FQNEAQ in the germline V gene (reference sequence). The CDR3 runs to 17 residues. V lost 5 bases to trimming and J lost 0 bases, with 18 bases between them. CDR3 nucleotides: TGTGCCAGCAGCGAAGGGGGACACCCGTCCAGCACAGATACGCAGTATTTT. This codes for CASSEGGHPSSTDTQYF.

This clonotype was picked up many times. This chain connects TRBV10-3 to TRBJ1-1, with 8 bases identical to TRBD1. The CDR3 is made up of 15 amino acids. The germline V gene encodes CDR1 ENHRY and CDR2 SYGVKD. J was trimmed by 3 bases and V by 5 bases; bases with no gene match: 8. The CDR3 spells CAISPGQVLYTEAFF. CDR3 coding DNA: TGTGCCATCAGTCCGGGACAGGTCCTATACACTGAAGCTTTCTTT.

The chain employs TRBV7-2 and TRBJ1-5; D remains unclear. The CDR3 loop spans 14 amino acids. Germline-derived CDR1 and CDR2 are SGHTA and FQGNSA. Trimming removed 5 bases from V and 7 bases from J, with 15 bases in between. The CDR3: CASSHGQTGQPQHF. The CDR3 region has the DNA TGTGCCAGCAGCCACGGGCAGACGGGGCAGCCCCAGCATTTT.

The chain joins TRBV11-3 to TRBJ2-1; D is perhaps TRBD2 (7 bases). The CDR3 length is 15 residues. The germline gives CDR1 SGHNT, CDR2 YENEEA. V was cut by 3 bases and J by 4 bases, with 13 bases left in between. The CDR3: CASSLGGDNYNEQFF. CDR3 sequence (DNA): TGTGCCAGCAGCTTGGGGGGGGACAATTACAATGAGCAGTTCTTC.

This clonotype was detected a few times. This rearrangement joins TRBV6-2 or TRBV6-3 to TRBJ2-7, with D perhaps given as TRBD1 or TRBD2 (6 bases each). V was pared by 5 bases and J by 5 bases, with 19 bases between. Germline CDR1 MNHEY, CDR2 SVGEGT. There are 15 residues in the CDR3. In DNA, the CDR3 is TGTGCCAGCAGTCCCCTGGGGGGCGCAGAGAACGAGCAGTACGTC. Its protein is CASSPLGGAENEQYV.

This clonotype has only a few counts. The rearrangement links TRBV27 to TRBJ2-3; no firm D call. Trimming stripped 3 bases from V and 5 bases from J, with 6 bases between. CDR1 and CDR2 (germline): MNHEY, SMNVEV (reference sequence). The CDR3 is made up of 12 amino acids. The CDR3 sequence is CASSFFGDTQYF. The CDR3 bases are TGTGCCAGCAGTTTTTTCGGAGATACGCAGTATTTT.

Ten or more counts support this clonotype. The chain links TRBV7-8 to TRBJ1-5, with D maybe TRBD1 (6 bases). Per the germline V gene, CDR1 is SGHVS and CDR2 is FQNEAQ. The V and J ends lost 5 bases and 11 bases respectively, with 19 bases between them. The CDR3 extends over 14 amino acids. DNA of the CDR3: TGTGCCAGCAGCCGAAGGGGGTACTTGGGGACCCAGCATTTT. Translating gives CASSRRGYLGTQHF.

This clonotype was recorded a few times. The J gene is TRBJ2-5, the V gene TRBV3-1, with 7 bases lining up with TRBD2. The CDR3 spans 17 residues. V lost 0 bases and J lost 5; bases outside the gene matches: 12. Germline V lookup: CDR1 LGHDT, CDR2 YNNKEL (reference sequence). The CDR3 coding sequence is TGTGCCAGCAGCCAAGATGGCCCCATGACTAGCTGGGAGACCCAGTACTTC. Its protein product is CASSQDGPMTSWETQYF.

In the case of this clonotype: The junction does not match germline at one end; this may be a read error. V usage is TRBV11-3 and J usage is TRBJ2-1; 9 nucleotides line up with TRBD2. CDR1 and CDR2 from the germline V gene are SGHNT and YENEEA. The CDR3 length is 17 residues. The CDR3 coding sequence is TGTGCCGGCAGCTTAGAGTGGGGCGGGGGGGCGGAAAATGAGCAGTTCTTC. Its translation is CAGSLEWGGGAENEQFF. Drawing the rest from reference TRBV11-3 and TRBJ2-1, the complete variable domain is EAGVVQSPRYKIIEKKQPVAFWCNPISGHNTLYWYLQNLGQGPELLIRYENEEAVDDSQLPKDRFSAERLKGVDSTLKIQPAELGDSAVYLCAGSLEWGGGAENEQFFGPGTRLTVL.

This clonotype occurred many times. The chain recombines TRBV7-6 with TRBJ2-1; TRBD1 might be the D (6 bases). CDR1 and CDR2 (germline): SGHVS, FNYEAQ. Trimming shortened V by 2 bases and J by 0 bases, and 17 bases separated the two germline ends. This CDR3 comprises 18 residues. CDR3 amino acids: CASSLNPGDKSSYNEQFF. DNA of the CDR3: TGTGCCAGCAGCTTAAATCCCGGGGACAAGAGCTCCTACAATGAGCAGTTCTTC.

This clonotype occurred a few times. The chain couples TRBV7-9 to TRBJ2-7, with a possible D match to TRBD1 (5 bases). The ends were cut back, 6 bases at V and 5 bases at J, with 11 bases in the middle. This CDR3 comprises 12 residues. Germline V gene data show CDR1 as SEHNR and CDR2 as FQNEAQ (reference sequence). Written as DNA, the CDR3 is TGTGCCAGCAGTTTACAGGCCCACGAGCAGTACTTC. Its translation: CASSLQAHEQYF. The variable domain in full, completed from reference TRBV7-9 and TRBJ2-7, reads DTGVSQNPRHKITKRGQNVTFRCDPISEHNRLYWYRQTLGQGPEFLTYFQNEAQLEKSRLLSDRFSAERPKGSFSTLEIQRTEQGDSAMYLCASSLQAHEQYFGPGTRLTVT.

This chain links TRBV7-4 with TRBJ1-4; D uncertain. V was pared by 6 bases and J by 8 bases, with 13 bases between. The length of the CDR3 is 13 residues. The germline V gene encodes CDR1 SGHVT and CDR2 SQSDAQ. CDR3 in DNA: TGTGCCAGCAGATCGGACGAGGACGAAAAACTGTTTTTT. Residues: CASRSDEDEKLFF.

Only a few counts were recorded for this clonotype. This chain uses TRBV10-3 with TRBJ2-3; 13 nucleotides align to TRBD2. Germline V CDR1 and CDR2: ENHRY, SYGVKD. V was clipped by 6 bases and J by 0 bases; unmatched bases: 3. This CDR3 region has 16 residues. The DNA for the CDR3 is TGTGCCATCAGCGAGGGACTAGCGGGGAGCACAGATACGCAGTATTTT. Protein: CAISEGLAGSTDTQYF.